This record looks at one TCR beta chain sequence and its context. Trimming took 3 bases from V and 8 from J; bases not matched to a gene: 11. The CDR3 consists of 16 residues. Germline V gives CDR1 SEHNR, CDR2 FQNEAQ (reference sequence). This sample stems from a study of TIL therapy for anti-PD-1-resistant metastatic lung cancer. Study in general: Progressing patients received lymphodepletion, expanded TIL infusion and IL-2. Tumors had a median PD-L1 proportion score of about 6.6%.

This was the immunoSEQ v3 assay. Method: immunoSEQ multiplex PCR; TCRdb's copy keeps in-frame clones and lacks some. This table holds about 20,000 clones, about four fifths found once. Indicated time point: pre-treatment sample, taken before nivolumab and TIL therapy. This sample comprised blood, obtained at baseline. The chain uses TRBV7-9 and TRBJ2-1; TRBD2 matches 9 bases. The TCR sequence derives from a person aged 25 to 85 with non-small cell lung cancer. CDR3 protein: CASSLREGPSGDEQFF. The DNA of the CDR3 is TGTGCCAGCAGCTTGCGGGAGGGCCCTTCGGGGGATGAGCAGTTCTTC.